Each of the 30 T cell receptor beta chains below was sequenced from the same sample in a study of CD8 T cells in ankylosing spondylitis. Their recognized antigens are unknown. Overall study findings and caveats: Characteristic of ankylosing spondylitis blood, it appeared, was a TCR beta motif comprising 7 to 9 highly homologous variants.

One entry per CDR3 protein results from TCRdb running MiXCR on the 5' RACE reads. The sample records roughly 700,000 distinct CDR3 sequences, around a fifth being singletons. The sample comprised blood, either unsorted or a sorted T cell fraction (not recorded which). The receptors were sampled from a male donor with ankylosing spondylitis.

The CDR3 spells CASGPWNEQFF. CDR3 nucleotides: TGTGCCAGCGGGCCGTGGAATGAGCAGTTCTTC. This chain connects TRBV27 to TRBJ2-1; D gene uncertain. Trimming took off 8 bases at V and 7 bases at J, with 9 bases between the two ends. This CDR3 region has 11 residues. The germline gives CDR1 MNHEY, CDR2 SMNVEV (reference sequence).

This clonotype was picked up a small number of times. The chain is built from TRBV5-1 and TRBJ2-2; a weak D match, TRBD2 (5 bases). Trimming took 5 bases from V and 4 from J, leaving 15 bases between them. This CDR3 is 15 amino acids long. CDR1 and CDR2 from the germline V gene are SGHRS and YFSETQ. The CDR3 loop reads CASRPEEATTGELFF. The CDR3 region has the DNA TGCGCCAGCAGACCTGAGGAGGCTACCACCGGGGAGCTGTTTTTT.

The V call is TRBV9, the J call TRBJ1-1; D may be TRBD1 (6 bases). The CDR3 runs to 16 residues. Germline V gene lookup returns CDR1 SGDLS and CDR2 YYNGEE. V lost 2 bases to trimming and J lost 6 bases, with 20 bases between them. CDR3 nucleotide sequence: TGTGCCAGCAGCGTCCCCGGAGGGTTCGGGGGCGCTGAAGCTTTCTTT. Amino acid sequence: CASSVPGGFGGAEAFF.

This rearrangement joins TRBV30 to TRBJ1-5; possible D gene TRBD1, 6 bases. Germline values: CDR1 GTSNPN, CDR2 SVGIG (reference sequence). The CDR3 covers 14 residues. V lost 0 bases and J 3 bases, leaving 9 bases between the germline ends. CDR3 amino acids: CAWSVGGFNQPQHF. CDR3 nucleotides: TGTGCCTGGAGTGTTGGGGGCTTCAATCAGCCCCAGCATTTT.

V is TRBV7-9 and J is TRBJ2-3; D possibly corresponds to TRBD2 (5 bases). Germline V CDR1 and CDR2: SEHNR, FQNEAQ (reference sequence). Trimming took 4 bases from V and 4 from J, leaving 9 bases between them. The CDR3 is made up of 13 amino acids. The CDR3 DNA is TGTGCCAGCAGCTCTAGCATCTCAGATACGCAGTATTTT. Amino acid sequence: CASSSSISDTQYF.

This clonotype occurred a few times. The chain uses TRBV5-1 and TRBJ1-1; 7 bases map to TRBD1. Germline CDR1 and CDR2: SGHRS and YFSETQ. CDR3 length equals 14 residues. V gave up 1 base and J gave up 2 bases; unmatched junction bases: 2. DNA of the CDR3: TGCGCCAGCAGCTTGTGGGACAGCAACACTGAAGCTTTCTTT. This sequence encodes CASSLWDSNTEAFF.

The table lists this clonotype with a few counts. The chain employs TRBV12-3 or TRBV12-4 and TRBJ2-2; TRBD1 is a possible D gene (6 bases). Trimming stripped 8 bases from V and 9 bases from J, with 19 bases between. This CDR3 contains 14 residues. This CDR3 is CASRDRRTNRELFF. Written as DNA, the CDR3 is TGTGCCAGCCGAGACAGGAGAACCAACCGGGAGCTGTTTTTT.

The CDR3 nucleotides are TGTGCCAGCAGCGGCATTCTGGATTGGGGACTGTCCTCTGGGGCCAACGTCCTGACTTTC. Translating it yields CASSGILDWGLSSGANVLTF. The gene calls are TRBV4-2 and TRBJ2-6; D might be TRBD2 (6 bases). The CDR3 spans 20 residues. Per germline, CDR1 LGHNA and CDR2 YNFKEQ. Trimming removed 5 bases from V and 0 bases from J, with 23 bases in between.

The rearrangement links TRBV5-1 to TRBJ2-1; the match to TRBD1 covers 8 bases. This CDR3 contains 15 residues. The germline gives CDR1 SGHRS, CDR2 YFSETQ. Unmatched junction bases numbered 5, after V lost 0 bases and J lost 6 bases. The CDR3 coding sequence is TGCGCCAGCAGCTTGGTGACAGGGGCTTCCAATGAGCAGTTCTTC. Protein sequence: CASSLVTGASNEQFF.

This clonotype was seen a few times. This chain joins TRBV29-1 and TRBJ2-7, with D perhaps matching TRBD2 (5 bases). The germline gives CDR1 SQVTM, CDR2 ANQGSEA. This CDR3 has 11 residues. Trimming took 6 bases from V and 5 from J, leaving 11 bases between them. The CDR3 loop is CSVGIGDEQYF. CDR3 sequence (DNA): TGCAGCGTCGGGATCGGGGACGAGCAGTACTTC.

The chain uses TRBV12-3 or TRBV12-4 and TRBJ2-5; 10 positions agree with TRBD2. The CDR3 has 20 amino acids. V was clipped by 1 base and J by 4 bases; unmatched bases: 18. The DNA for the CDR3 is TGTGCCAGCAGTTTAGTACCCCGGCCTAGCGGGAGTAATGATGGAGAGACCCAGTACTTC. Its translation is CASSLVPRPSGSNDGETQYF.

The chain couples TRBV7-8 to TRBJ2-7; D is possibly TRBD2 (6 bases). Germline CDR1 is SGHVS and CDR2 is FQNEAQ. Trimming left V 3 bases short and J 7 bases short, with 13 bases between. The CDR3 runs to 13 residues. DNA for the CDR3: TGTGCCAGCAGCTTTCATAGCGGAGGGGAGCAGTACTTC. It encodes CASSFHSGGEQYF.

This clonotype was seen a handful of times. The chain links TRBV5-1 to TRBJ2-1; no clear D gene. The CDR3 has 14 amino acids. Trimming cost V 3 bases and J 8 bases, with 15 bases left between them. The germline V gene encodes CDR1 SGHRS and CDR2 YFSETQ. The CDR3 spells CASSSFYTSDEQFF. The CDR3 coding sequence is TGCGCCAGCAGCTCGTTTTATACCAGCGATGAGCAGTTCTTC.

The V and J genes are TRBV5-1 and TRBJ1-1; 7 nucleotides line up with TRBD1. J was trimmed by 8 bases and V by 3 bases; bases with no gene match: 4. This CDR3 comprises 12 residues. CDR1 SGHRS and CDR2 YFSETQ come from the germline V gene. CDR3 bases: TGCGCCAGCAGCTGGGACAGCCAGGAAGCTTTCTTT. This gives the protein CASSWDSQEAFF.

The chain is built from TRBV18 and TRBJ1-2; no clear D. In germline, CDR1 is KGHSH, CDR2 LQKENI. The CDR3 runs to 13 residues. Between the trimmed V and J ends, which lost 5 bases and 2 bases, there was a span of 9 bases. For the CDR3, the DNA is TGTGCCAGCTCAAGATCCCAAAACTATGGCTACACCTTC. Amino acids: CASSRSQNYGYTF.

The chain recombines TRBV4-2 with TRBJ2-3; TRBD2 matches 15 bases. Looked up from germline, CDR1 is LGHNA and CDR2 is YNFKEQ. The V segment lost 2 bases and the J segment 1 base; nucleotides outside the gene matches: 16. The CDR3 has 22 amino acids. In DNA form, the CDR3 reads TGTGCCAGCAGCCAACCCCCGGTAAAGGGACTAGCGGGAGGTCGAGGCACAGATACGCAGTATTTT. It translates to CASSQPPVKGLAGGRGTDTQYF.

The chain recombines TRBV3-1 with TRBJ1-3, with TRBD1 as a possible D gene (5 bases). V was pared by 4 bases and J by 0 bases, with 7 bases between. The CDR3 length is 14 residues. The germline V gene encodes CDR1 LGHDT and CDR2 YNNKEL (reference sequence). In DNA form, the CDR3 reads TGTGCCAGCAGCCGACAGAACTCTGGAAACACCATATATTTT. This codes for CASSRQNSGNTIYF.

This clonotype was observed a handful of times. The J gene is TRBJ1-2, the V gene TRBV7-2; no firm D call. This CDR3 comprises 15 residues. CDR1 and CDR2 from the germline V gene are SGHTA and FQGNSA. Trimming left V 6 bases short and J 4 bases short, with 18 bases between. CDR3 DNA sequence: TGTGCCAGCAGTCTCCACGGAGGCGACTTCTATGGCTACACCTTC. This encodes CASSLHGGDFYGYTF.

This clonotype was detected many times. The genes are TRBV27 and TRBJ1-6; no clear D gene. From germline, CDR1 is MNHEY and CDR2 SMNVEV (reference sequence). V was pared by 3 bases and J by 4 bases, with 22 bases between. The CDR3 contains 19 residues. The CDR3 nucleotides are TGTGCCAGCAGTTTCCGGGCAGCCTTCTCGCCAAAATATAATTCACCCCTCCACTTT. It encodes CASSFRAAFSPKYNSPLHF.

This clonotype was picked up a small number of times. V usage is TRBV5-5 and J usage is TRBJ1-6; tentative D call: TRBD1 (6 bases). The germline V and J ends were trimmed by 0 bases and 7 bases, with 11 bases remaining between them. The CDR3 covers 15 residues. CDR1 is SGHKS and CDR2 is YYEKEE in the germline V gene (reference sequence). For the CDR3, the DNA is TGTGCCAGCAGCTTGGGAGGACAGTTCAATTCACCCCTCCACTTT. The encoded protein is CASSLGGQFNSPLHF.

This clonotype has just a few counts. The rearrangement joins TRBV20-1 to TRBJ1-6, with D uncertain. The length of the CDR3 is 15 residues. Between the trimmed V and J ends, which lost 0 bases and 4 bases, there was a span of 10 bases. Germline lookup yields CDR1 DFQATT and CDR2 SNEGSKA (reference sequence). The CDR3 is CSARDHRQYNSPLHF. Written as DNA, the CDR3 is TGCAGTGCTAGAGATCATCGGCAGTATAATTCACCCCTCCACTTT.

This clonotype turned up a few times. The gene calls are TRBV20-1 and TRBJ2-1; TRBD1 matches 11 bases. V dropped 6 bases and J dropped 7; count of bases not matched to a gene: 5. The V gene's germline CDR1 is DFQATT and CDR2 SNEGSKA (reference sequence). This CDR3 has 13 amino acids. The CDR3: CSARTGGGNEQFF. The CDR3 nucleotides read TGCAGTGCAAGGACAGGGGGCGGAAATGAGCAGTTCTTC.

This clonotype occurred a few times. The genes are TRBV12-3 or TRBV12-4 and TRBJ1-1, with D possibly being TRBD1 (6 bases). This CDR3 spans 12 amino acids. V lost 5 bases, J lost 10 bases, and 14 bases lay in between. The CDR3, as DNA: TGTGCCAGCAGTATAGACAGGATTGGAGCTTTCTTT. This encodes CASSIDRIGAFF.

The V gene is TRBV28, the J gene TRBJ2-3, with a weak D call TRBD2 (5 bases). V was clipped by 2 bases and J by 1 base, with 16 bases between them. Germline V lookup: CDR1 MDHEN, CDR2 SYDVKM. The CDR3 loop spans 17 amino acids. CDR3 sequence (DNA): TGTGCCAGCAGTTTACGATGGGCGGAGGAGGGCACAGATACGCAGTATTTT. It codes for CASSLRWAEEGTDTQYF.

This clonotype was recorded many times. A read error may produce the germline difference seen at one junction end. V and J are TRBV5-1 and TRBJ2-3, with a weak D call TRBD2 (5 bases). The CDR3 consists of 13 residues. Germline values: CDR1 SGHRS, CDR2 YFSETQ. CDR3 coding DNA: TGCGCCAGCAGTGGGGAGTTAGGAAGGTTCTTGGATTTT. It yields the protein CASSGELGRFLDF.

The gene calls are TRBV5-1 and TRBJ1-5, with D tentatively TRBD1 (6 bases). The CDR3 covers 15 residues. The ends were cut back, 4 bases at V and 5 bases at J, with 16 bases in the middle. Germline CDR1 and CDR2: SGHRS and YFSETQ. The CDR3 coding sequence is TGCGCCAGCAGCCCGGGGGGGGGCGGACATCAGCCCCAGCATTTT. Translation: CASSPGGGGHQPQHF.

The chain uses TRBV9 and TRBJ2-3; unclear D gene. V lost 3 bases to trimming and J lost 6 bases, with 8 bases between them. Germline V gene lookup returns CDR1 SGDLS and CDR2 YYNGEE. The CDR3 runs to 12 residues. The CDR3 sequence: CASSATRDTQYF. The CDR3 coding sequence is TGTGCCAGCAGCGCAACCCGGGATACGCAGTATTTT.

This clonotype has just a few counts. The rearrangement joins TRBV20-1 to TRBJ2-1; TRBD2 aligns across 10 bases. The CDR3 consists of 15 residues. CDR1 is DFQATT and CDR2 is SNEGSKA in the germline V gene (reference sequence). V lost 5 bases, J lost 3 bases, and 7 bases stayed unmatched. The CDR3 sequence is CSARLAGDIYNEQFF. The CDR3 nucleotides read TGCAGTGCTCGCCTAGCGGGAGATATCTACAATGAGCAGTTCTTC.

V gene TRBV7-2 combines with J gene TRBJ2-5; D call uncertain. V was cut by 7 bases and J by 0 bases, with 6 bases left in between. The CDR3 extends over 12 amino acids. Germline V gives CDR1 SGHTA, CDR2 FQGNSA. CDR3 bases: TGTGCCAGCACTAACTACCAAGAGACCCAGTACTTC. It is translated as CASTNYQETQYF.

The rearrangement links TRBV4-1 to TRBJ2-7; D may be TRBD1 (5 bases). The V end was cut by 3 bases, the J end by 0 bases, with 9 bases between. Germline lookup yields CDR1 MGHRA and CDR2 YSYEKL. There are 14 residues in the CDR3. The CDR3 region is CASSQQGLSYEQYF. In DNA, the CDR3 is TGCGCCAGCAGCCAGCAGGGCCTCTCCTACGAGCAGTACTTC.